This is a list of T cell receptor beta chains from one sample in a study of STAT5B mutations in CD4+ large granular lymphocyte leukemia. Here immunoSEQ multiplex PCR was the method, and the copy in TCRdb shows in-frame clones only, minus some. The data hold tens of thousands of clones, with about 80% observed a single time. The specimen was CD4+ T cells from blood buffy coats. These receptors were obtained from a human donor in good health. The CDR3 runs from the conserved cysteine through the conserved F or W. The D gene is left open where the match is weak. The size field is filled for only some rows; it gives once, few, many or a size class.

clone_size j_call d_call v_call cdr3_nt cdr3_aa
- TRBJ2-5 - TRBV5-1 TGCGCCAGCAGCTTGGGTCCAGGGAGTGAAGAGACCCAGTACTTC CASSLGPGSEETQYF
- TRBJ2-3 TRBD2 TRBV6-4 TGTGCCAGCAGTGTGACTAGCGGGAGCACAGATACGCAGTATTTT CASSVTSGSTDTQYF
few TRBJ1-2 - TRBV7-9 TGTGCCAGCAGCTCATCAGGCGGCCGGGCCTATGGCTACACCTTC CASSSSGGRAYGYTF
- TRBJ2-2 - TRBV16 TGTGCCAGCAGCCAAACAGGGTTCGGGGAGCTGTTTTTT CASSQTGFGELFF
once TRBJ2-3 TRBD2 TRBV9 TGTGCCAGCAGCCCCCAGACTAGCGGGAGTACAGCTACGCAGTATTTT CASSPQTSGSTATQYF
- TRBJ1-5 - TRBV6-5 TGTGCCAGCAGGGAATATAGCAATCAGCCCCAGCATTTT CASREYSNQPQHF
- TRBJ2-1 TRBD2 TRBV5-6 TGTGCCAGCAGCTTGTATGGGGAGGGTTTTGTTGAGCAGTTCTTC CASSLYGEGFVEQFF
- TRBJ2-7 - TRBV4-2 TGTGCCAGCAGCCAACTAGTTTCCTACGAGCAGTACTTC CASSQLVSYEQYF
- TRBJ1-2 TRBD1 TRBV19 TGTGCCAGTAGTATGGGGGACAGGGGAGTTAACTATGGCTACACCTTC CASSMGDRGVNYGYTF
- TRBJ1-2 - TRBV28 TGTGCCAGCAGTTCGGGTGGGGAGGATAATAAAAATGGCTACACCTTC CASSSGGEDNKNGYTF
- TRBJ1-3 TRBD1 TRBV6-5 TGTGCCAGCAGTAGCCGGGACAGGGGTGGAAACACCATATATTTT CASSSRDRGGNTIYF
- TRBJ1-5 TRBD1 TRBV27 TGTGCCAGCAGTTTGGCGGGACAGGGTGGCAATCAGCCCCAGCATTTT CASSLAGQGGNQPQHF
few TRBJ2-7 - TRBV10-3 TGTGCCATCAGTGAGCGCGGGGACGAGCAGTACTTC CAISERGDEQYF
- TRBJ2-7 TRBD1 TRBV6-5 TGTGCCAGCAGGATCCGGGACAGGAGCTCCTACGAGCAGTACTTC CASRIRDRSSYEQYF
once TRBJ1-3 - TRBV27 TGTGCCAGCAGTTTAGGGGGCGCTGGAAACACCATATATTTT CASSLGGAGNTIYF
once TRBJ2-5 - TRBV7-7 TGTGCCAGCAGTCCTGCCGGGGGGCCACAAGAGACCCAGTACTTC CASSPAGGPQETQYF
- TRBJ1-6 - TRBV7-8 TGTGCCAGCAGGCCACAGGGAGTGGATTCACCCCTCCACTTT CASRPQGVDSPLHF
- TRBJ2-3 TRBD2 TRBV2 TGTGCCAGCAGTGAAGCCCGGGGGGCAGATACGCAGTATTTT CASSEARGADTQYF
- TRBJ2-7 - TRBV2 TGTGCCAGCAGTCACGGGACATTCACCTACGAGCAGTACTTC CASSHGTFTYEQYF
- TRBJ1-2 - TRBV28 TGTGCCAGCAGTACCGCGGGGCCTGGCTACACCTTC CASSTAGPGYTF
- TRBJ2-5 - TRBV5-1 TGCGCCAGCAGCTTGGCAAGGGAGAAAGAGACCCAGTACTTC CASSLAREKETQYF
- TRBJ1-1 TRBD1 TRBV5-1 TGCGCCAGCAGCCAAACAGGGGACACTGAAGCTTTCTTT CASSQTGDTEAFF